Listed here is a single T cell receptor beta chain. The source of the sample is a study of blood T cell repertoires in COVID-19. Study-level information: Sources were T cells, B-cell-depleted T cells, or PBMCs; the material itself was cDNA or gDNA.

There are 15 residues in the CDR3. Losses at the gene ends were 6 bases for V and 4 bases for J; bases not matched to a gene: 5. Germline lookup yields CDR1 SGHAT and CDR2 FQNNGV. TCRdb's table, derived via immunoSEQ multiplex PCR, lists solely in-frame clones and lacks some. The data hold more than 100,000 clones, with approximately 90% observed a single time. Material for sequencing was peripheral blood. The sequence derives from a man aged 50 to 59 in a cohort sampled during active COVID-19. The chain recombines TRBV11-2 with TRBJ2-3, with 12 bases identical to TRBD2. The CDR3: CASRTGTSGPDTQYF. CDR3 sequence (DNA): TGTGCCAGCAGAACAGGGACTAGCGGGCCAGATACGCAGTATTTT.